This T cell receptor beta chain was recorded in a study of beta chain features in type 1 diabetes. About the research overall: Researchers looked at some 110 million sorted cells across all samples.

Expressed TCRB transcripts were sequenced, since all the RNA that had been isolated was reverse transcribed. Each sample of naive, central memory or regulatory T cells had, on average, about 3.57 million reads. The repertoire was sequenced with immunoSEQ multiplex PCR; TCRdb's copy has only in-frame clones and lacks some. The data show more than 140,000 clones, less than 10% seen once. CDR3 length equals 15 residues. Germline V lookup: CDR1 SGHTA, CDR2 FQGNSA. The V segment lost 6 bases and the J segment 7 bases; nucleotides outside the gene matches: 5. Each of the CD4+ naive, central memory, regulatory and stem cell-like memory populations was sorted via CD45RO/CCR7/CD25/CD127/CD95/CD27.

The chain recombines TRBV7-2 with TRBJ2-1, with 14 bases matching TRBD2. The sequencing input was central memory CD4+ T cells from blood. This TCR derives from a woman aged 40 to 49 in good health. In DNA, the CDR3 is TGTGCCAGCAGTCTGACTAGCGGGGGGGCGAATGAGCAGTTCTTC. The encoded protein is CASSLTSGGANEQFF.